This record covers a single TCR beta chain. Antigen specificity is unknown. These data originate in a study of cytomegalovirus exposure and HLA in healthy donors. Overall study context: Clustering assigned 81% of the roughly 400 genotyped donors to the Caucasian-associated ancestry cluster. Study-wide results and limits: TCR beta chains numbering more than 150 were designated cytomegalovirus-associated. Trimming of TCR beta V- and J-genes showed a link, identified in a later analysis, to a missense DCLRE1C variant.

The CDR3 loop spans 19 amino acids. Healthy bone marrow donors formed the donor group. PCR used 60 Vbeta primers and 13 Jbeta primers. Method: immunoSEQ multiplex PCR; TCRdb's copy keeps in-frame clones and lacks some. Its clone listing holds about 130,000 clones. This chain links TRBV21-1 with TRBJ2-5; the listed D gene, TRBD2, was not tested against the DNA. TRBV21-1 is described as a pseudogene. The sequencing sample was made of PBMCs. This clonotype was sampled from a woman aged 40-49 years in good health and CMV-seropositive. CDR3 nucleotide sequence: TGTGCCAGCAGCAAAAGTTCCGGACTAGCGGGACCTTTTAGGGAGACCCAGTACTTC. This codes for CASSKSSGLAGPFRETQYF.